These 22 T cell receptor beta chains originate from one sample sequenced in a study of blood T cell repertoires in COVID-19. Measured with immunoSEQ multiplex PCR; TCRdb has only the in-frame clones, and not every one. The sample holds about 81,000 clones; about 80% are singletons and the top ten take around 4.4%. The specimen was peripheral blood. These receptors originate from a woman between 45 and 60 years old with acute or convalescent COVID-19.

The chain recombines TRBV4-3 with TRBJ1-1; 7 bases are a match to TRBD1. V lost 0 bases to trimming and J lost 4 bases; unmatched junction nucleotides: 8. The CDR3 runs 16 residues. CDR1 and CDR2 (germline): LGHNA, YSLEER. As DNA, the CDR3 is TGCGCCAGCAGCCAAGACCTCCAGGGGGTTCGCACTGAAGCTTTCTTT. Its translation is CASSQDLQGVRTEAFF.

This clone was detected a few times. The V call is TRBV7-2, the J call TRBJ1-2; 8 positions match TRBD1. CDR3 size: 15 residues. J was trimmed by 1 base and V by 5 bases; bases with no gene match: 6. CDR1 and CDR2 (germline): SGHTA, FQGNSA. CDR3 bases: TGTGCCAGCAGCGCGACAGGGGCCCTTAACTATGGCTACACCTTC. Translated: CASSATGALNYGYTF.

The chain combines TRBV28 with TRBJ2-7; possibly TRBD2 for D (6 bases). CDR1 MDHEN and CDR2 SYDVKM come from the germline V gene. V lost 2 bases, J lost 7 bases, and 15 bases lay in between. CDR3 length: 14 residues. The CDR3 loop is CASSLGLGGTEQYF. As DNA, the CDR3 is TGTGCCAGCAGTTTAGGGCTGGGCGGGACGGAGCAGTACTTC. The entire variable domain, with the rest obtained from reference TRBV28 and TRBJ2-7, is as follows: DVKVTQSSRYLVKRTGEKVFLECVQDMDHENMFWYRQDPGLGLRLIYFSYDVKMKEKGDIPEGYSVSREKKERFSLILESASTNQTSMYLCASSLGLGGTEQYFGPGTRLTVT.

The V gene is TRBV5-1, the J gene TRBJ1-1; D gene ambiguous. Germline assignment: CDR1 SGHRS and CDR2 YFSETQ. V was pared by 3 bases and J by 0 bases, with 6 bases between. The CDR3 is 13 amino acids. The CDR3 here is CASSSTVNTEAFF. CDR3 DNA: TGCGCCAGCAGCTCTACAGTGAACACTGAAGCTTTCTTT. Drawing the rest from reference TRBV5-1 and TRBJ1-1, the complete variable domain is KAGVTQTPRYLIKTRGQQVTLSCSPISGHRSVSWYQQTPGQGLQFLFEYFSETQRNKGNFPGRFSGRQFSNSRSEMNVSTLELGDSALYLCASSSTVNTEAFFGQGTRLTVV.

J is TRBJ2-2 and V is TRBV3-1 (or the pseudogene TRBV3-2); D unresolved. The CDR3 loop spans 15 amino acids. V was shortened by 5 bases and J by 2 bases, with 12 bases between the two germline ends. CDR1 and CDR2 from the germline V gene are LGHDT and YNNKEL (reference sequence). The CDR3 nucleotides are TGTGCCAGCAGCACGTACAACTATAACACCGGGGAGCTGTTTTTT. Translating gives CASSTYNYNTGELFF.

V gene TRBV6-1 combines with J gene TRBJ1-2; D is undetermined. The CDR3 runs 16 residues. The V end was cut by 3 bases, the J end by 3 bases, with 17 bases between. Germline V gene lookup returns CDR1 MNHNS and CDR2 SASEGT. CDR3 DNA sequence: TGTGCCAGCAGTGAGTTGGGCTCCGGCGGGTACTATGGCTACACCTTC. Protein: CASSELGSGGYYGYTF.

The gene calls are TRBV7-9 and TRBJ1-5; 9 bases agree with TRBD1. The CDR3 is 16 amino acids. V lost 0 bases, J lost 4 bases, and 4 bases stayed unmatched. Germline CDR1 is SEHNR and CDR2 is FQNEAQ (reference sequence). The CDR3 spells CASSLAMGQGNQPQHF. The CDR3 nucleotides read TGTGCCAGCAGCTTAGCTATGGGACAGGGAAATCAGCCCCAGCATTTT.

This rearrangement joins TRBV7-2 to TRBJ1-2, with D possibly being TRBD1 (5 bases). Germline V gene data show CDR1 as SGHTA and CDR2 as FQGNSA. The CDR3 is 15 residues long. The ends were cut back, 7 bases at V and 4 bases at J, with 19 bases in the middle. CDR3 amino acids: CASNDFGGGTYGYTF. In nucleotides, the CDR3 is TGTGCCAGCAACGACTTCGGGGGGGGGACCTATGGCTACACCTTC.

V usage is TRBV21-1 and J usage is TRBJ2-7; TRBD1, the D gene given by the table, was not confirmed from the DNA. TRBV21-1 constitutes a pseudogene. This CDR3 has 18 residues. CDR3: CASSNIAQGSGLSYEQYF. CDR3 DNA sequence: TGTGCCAGCAGCAATATTGCGCAGGGGAGCGGTCTTTCCTACGAGCAGTACTTC.

The chain carries TRBV3-1 (or the pseudogene TRBV3-2) and TRBJ1-6; 7 positions agree with TRBD1. This CDR3 region has 14 residues. Germline trimming cut 6 bases from V and 5 bases from J; bases unmatched to any gene: 4. In germline, CDR1 is LGHDT, CDR2 YNNKEL (reference sequence). CDR3 nucleotide sequence: TGTGCCAGCAGGTCCGGGACAGATAATTCACCCCTCCACTTT. Translation gives CASRSGTDNSPLHF.

The chain employs TRBV3-1 (or the pseudogene TRBV3-2) and TRBJ2-5, with D possibly being TRBD2 (5 bases). This CDR3 region has 16 residues. V lost 2 bases and J 5 bases, leaving 18 bases between the germline ends. Germline V gives CDR1 LGHDT, CDR2 YNNKEL (reference sequence). CDR3 in amino acids: CASSQLLAGMGETQYF. The CDR3 DNA is TGTGCCAGCAGCCAACTGCTAGCTGGCATGGGGGAGACCCAGTACTTC.

This chain links TRBV9 with TRBJ1-1, with 11 nucleotides matching TRBD1. CDR3 size: 14 residues. The ends lost 3 bases at V and 10 bases at J; junction bases unmatched: 8. The germline V gene encodes CDR1 SGDLS and CDR2 YYNGEE. Here the CDR3 reads CASSALGQGASAFF. Here the CDR3 DNA reads TGTGCCAGCAGCGCCCTCGGACAGGGGGCATCAGCTTTCTTT.

V and J are TRBV28 and TRBJ1-5, with TRBD1 matching over 10 bases. CDR1 is MDHEN and CDR2 is SYDVKM in the germline V gene. The CDR3 is 15 amino acids. V shed 6 bases, J shed 7 bases, and the junction held 9 bases outside the gene matches. In nucleotides, the CDR3 is TGTGCCAGCAGCCTAACCGGGACAGGGGCCCAGCCCCAGCATTTT. The encoded protein is CASSLTGTGAQPQHF. Using reference TRBV28 and TRBJ1-5 for the parts outside the CDR3, the full variable domain is DVKVTQSSRYLVKRTGEKVFLECVQDMDHENMFWYRQDPGLGLRLIYFSYDVKMKEKGDIPEGYSVSREKKERFSLILESASTNQTSMYLCASSLTGTGAQPQHFGDGTRLSIL.

V gene TRBV5-6 combines with J gene TRBJ2-3; D is possibly TRBD1 (5 bases). The CDR3 has 15 residues. CDR1 and CDR2 (germline): SGHDT, YYEEEE. V gave up 0 bases and J gave up 1 base, with 9 bases separating them. The CDR3 loop reads CASSLGTYGTDTQYF. The CDR3 DNA reads as TGTGCCAGCAGCTTGGGGACATATGGCACAGATACGCAGTATTTT.

This clone has only one observation. V and J are TRBV7-2 and TRBJ2-3; 8 nucleotides match TRBD2. Germline V gene data show CDR1 as SGHTA and CDR2 as FQGNSA. The length of the CDR3 is 15 residues. Trimming took 3 bases from V and 2 from J; bases not matched to a gene: 4. Here the CDR3 DNA reads TGTGCCAGCAGCTTGAGCGGGGGTTTCACAGATACGCAGTATTTT. This gives the protein CASSLSGGFTDTQYF.

The rearrangement uses TRBV28 and TRBJ1-2; D gene unclear. The germline gives CDR1 MDHEN, CDR2 SYDVKM. The V gene lost 2 bases and the J gene lost 0 bases, with 13 bases spanning the gap. The CDR3 contains 16 residues. The CDR3 loop is CASSLGVRNTNYGYTF. The CDR3 coding sequence is TGTGCCAGCAGTTTAGGAGTACGGAACACTAACTATGGCTACACCTTC.

The V and J genes are TRBV7-6 and TRBJ1-1, with 8 bases aligning to TRBD1. The CDR3 sequence is 15 residues long. In germline, CDR1 is SGHVS, CDR2 FNYEAQ. The V gene end was trimmed by 5 bases and the J gene end by 0 bases; junction bases not matched to a gene: 5. CDR3 region: CASSRRQGMNTEAFF. The CDR3, as DNA: TGTGCCAGCAGCCGCAGACAGGGGATGAACACTGAAGCTTTCTTT.

The chain carries TRBV6-5 and TRBJ2-1; 8 bases align to TRBD1. Germline loops: CDR1 MNHEY, CDR2 SVGAGI. The CDR3 contains 15 residues. V trimming: 5 bases; J trimming: 4 bases; junction bases outside the gene matches: 7. For the CDR3, the DNA is TGTGCCAGCAGTCTCACAGGGGGGATATACAATGAGCAGTTCTTC. This translates into CASSLTGGIYNEQFF.

V and J are TRBV27 and TRBJ2-1; D is undetermined. From germline, CDR1 is MNHEY and CDR2 SMNVEV (reference sequence). V gave up 5 bases and J gave up 8 bases, with 13 bases separating them. The CDR3 contains 13 residues. The CDR3 region is CASSLRIRDEQFF. The CDR3 DNA reads as TGTGCCAGCAGTCTAAGAATCCGGGATGAGCAGTTCTTC.

The V and J genes are TRBV1 and TRBJ1-6; the DNA was not compared with TRBD1, the D call given in the table. TRBV1 is a known pseudogene. The CDR3 has 17 amino acids. For the CDR3, the DNA is TGCACCAGCAGCCAAAGGGATGAACAGGGTTATAATTCACCCCTCCACTTT. The encoded protein is CTSSQRDEQGYNSPLHF.

This sequence joins TRBV4-2 and TRBJ2-2, with TRBD1 as a possible D gene (5 bases). V lost 4 bases, J lost 5 bases, and 5 bases lay in between. CDR1 LGHNA and CDR2 YNFKEQ come from the germline V gene. This CDR3 has 12 amino acids. The CDR3 reads CASSPGTGELFF. The CDR3 DNA reads TGTGCCAGCAGCCCAGGGACCGGGGAGCTGTTTTTT.

This chain joins TRBV4-1 and TRBJ1-6, with TRBD1 identical over 7 bases. The CDR3 consists of 15 residues. Trimming at V came to 4 bases and at J to 6 bases, leaving 6 bases not matched to a gene. CDR1 MGHRA and CDR2 YSYEKL come from the germline V gene. This CDR3 is CASSPGTAINSPLHF. The CDR3 DNA reads as TGCGCCAGCAGCCCGGGGACAGCCATTAATTCACCCCTCCACTTT.